Following are 25 T cell receptor beta chains from one sample sequenced in a study of Tregs in tolerant kidney transplant recipients. The data were produced by immunoSEQ multiplex PCR, yet TCRdb's version contains in-frame clones alone and is incomplete. This repertoire includes some 31,000 clones. The sequencing here drew on CD8+ T cells from blood, taken before the transplant. These receptors originate from a human donor who received a combined kidney and bone marrow transplant.

Note on this clone: Read coverage stops 3 residues before the CDR3 terminus; the germline J gene supplies the remainder. V gene TRBV6-4 combines with J gene TRBJ2-5; D uncertain. CDR3 size: 15 residues. Germline values: CDR1 MRHNA, CDR2 SNTAGT. V dropped 4 bases and J dropped 4 bases, with 16 bases sitting between them. CDR3 residues: CASSGLVFKRETQYF. CDR3 DNA (partial): TGTGCCAGCAGTGGGCTAGTCTTCAAAAGAGAGACC.

Points on this clone: The read falls 3 residues short of the CDR3 end, and the missing part is taken from the germline J gene. This sample also contains other DNA sequences that code for the same CDR3. The rearrangement uses TRBV6-2 or TRBV6-3 and TRBJ2-1; D may be TRBD1 (6 bases). Trimming removed 0 bases from V and 6 bases from J, with 15 bases in between. The CDR3 runs 16 residues. Germline assignment: CDR1 MNHEY and CDR2 SVGEGT. The CDR3 spells CASSYSLGQGVNEQFF. Incomplete CDR3 DNA: TGTGCCAGCAGTTACTCTTTGGGACAAGGGGTCAATGAG.

The CDR3 DNA, read in part, is TGTGCCAGCATCCAAGGGGGCGAG. This sequence encodes CASIQGGE. The CDR3, in full, reads CASIQGGEQYF. The chain is built from TRBV6-2 or TRBV6-3 and TRBJ2-7; possible D gene TRBD1, 6 bases. The read ends 3 residues early relative to the CDR3; the germline J gene fills the gap. This CDR3 region has 11 residues. Per germline, CDR1 MNHEY and CDR2 SVGEGT. Trimming took off 7 bases at V and 6 bases at J, with 10 bases between the two ends.

As regards this clone: The CDR3 end is not reached by the read, which stops 3 residues before it; the germline J gene fills it in. The gene calls are TRBV19 and TRBJ2-7; 8 bases agree with TRBD1. Germline CDR1 LNHDA, CDR2 SQIVND (reference sequence). Trimming removed 5 bases from V and 2 bases from J; junction bases left unmatched: 8. This CDR3 region has 15 residues. This chain's CDR3 is CASSQGQGPAYEQYF. The CDR3 bases that were read are TGTGCCAGTAGTCAAGGACAGGGACCGGCCTACGAG.

As to this clone: The read gets to within 3 residues of the CDR3 end, and the germline J gene fills in the rest. The gene calls are TRBV6-1 and TRBJ2-1; 7 bases agree with TRBD2. CDR3 size: 14 residues. CDR1 and CDR2 (germline): MNHNS, SASEGT. J was trimmed by 3 bases and V by 4 bases; bases with no gene match: 3. The CDR3 spells CASSARGDYNEQFF. Incomplete CDR3 DNA: TGTGCCAGCAGTGCTCGGGGGGACTACAATGAG.

Concerning this clone itself: The read terminates 3 residues before the CDR3 end, so the remaining end is supplied by the germline J gene. The gene calls are TRBV14 and TRBJ1-1, with TRBD1 matching 12 bases. V dropped 3 bases and J dropped 3; count of bases not matched to a gene: 11. This CDR3 contains 18 residues. Germline CDR1 is SGHDN and CDR2 is FVKESK. The CDR3 bases that were read are TGTGCCAGCAGCCACTATTTCGGGACAGGGGGCTTGGACACTGAA. It translates to CASSHYFGTGGLDTE. The entire CDR3 is CASSHYFGTGGLDTEAFF.

Comments on this clone: The sequenced fragment ends 3 residues before the CDR3 boundary, so the rest is inferred from the germline J gene. The chain carries TRBV7-9 and TRBJ2-2; a weak D match, TRBD2 (5 bases). The germline gives CDR1 SEHNR, CDR2 FQNEAQ (reference sequence). This CDR3 spans 13 amino acids. Trimming took off 5 bases at V and 5 bases at J, with 9 bases between the two ends. The sequenced part of the CDR3 DNA is TGTGCCAGCAGCGAGCCGGGGACCGGGGAG. It encodes CASSEPGTGE. The full CDR3 protein reads CASSEPGTGELFF.

With respect to this clone: The read stops 3 residues short of the end of the CDR3; the missing end is completed from the germline J gene. The chain carries TRBV19 and TRBJ2-4, with a tentative D call TRBD1 (6 bases). Trimming left V 6 bases short and J 5 bases short, with 17 bases between. This CDR3 region has 15 residues. The V gene's germline CDR1 is LNHDA and CDR2 SQIVND (reference sequence). The CDR3 DNA, read in part, is TGTGCCAGTAGAGAACAGGGCTTTGGGCAAAACATT. The encoded protein is CASREQGFGQNI. The full CDR3 sequence reads CASREQGFGQNIQYF.

As concerns this clone: The read terminates 3 residues before the CDR3 end, so the remaining end is supplied by the germline J gene. The chain has TRBV19 and TRBJ2-1; unclear D gene. The CDR3 runs 17 residues. Trimming removed 1 base at V and 0 bases at J, with 13 bases between. Germline V gene data show CDR1 as LNHDA and CDR2 as SQIVND (reference sequence). The part of the CDR3 DNA that was read is TGTGCCAGTAGTATAGGTAGCCCACTGAGCTCCTACAATGAG. It translates to CASSIGSPLSSYNE. The CDR3 reads in full as CASSIGSPLSSYNEQFF.

In the case of this clone: Sequencing ends 3 residues short of the CDR3 end; the germline J gene provides the rest. The V and J genes are TRBV13 and TRBJ2-3, with a possible D match to TRBD2 (6 bases). CDR3 length equals 14 residues. V lost 5 bases and J 2 bases, leaving 11 bases between the germline ends. Germline loops: CDR1 PRHDT, CDR2 FYEKMQ (reference sequence). CDR3 bases read: TGTGCCAGCAGCGAAGGGACTCACACAGATACG. Its protein is CASSEGTHTDT. The entire CDR3 sequence reads CASSEGTHTDTQYF.

Worth noting for this clone: Sequencing ends 3 residues short of the CDR3 end; the germline J gene provides the rest. V gene TRBV2 combines with J gene TRBJ2-5; D might be TRBD2 (5 bases). The V gene's germline CDR1 is SNHLY and CDR2 FYNNEI. V was pared by 4 bases and J by 5 bases, with 20 bases between. The CDR3 loop spans 16 amino acids. This CDR3 is CASSGPSTRGRETQYF. The CDR3 DNA, read in part, is TGTGCCAGCAGTGGCCCCTCGACTCGCGGGCGTGAGACC. Full variable domain (outside the CDR3, taken from reference TRBV2 and TRBJ2-5): EPEVTQTPSHQVTQMGQEVILRCVPISNHLYFYWYRQILGQKVEFLVSFYNNEISEKSEIFDDQFSVERPDGSNFTLKIRSTKLEDSAMYFCASSGPSTRGRETQYFGPGTRLLVL.

For this clone: The read ends 3 residues early relative to the CDR3; the germline J gene fills the gap. This chain connects TRBV20-1 to TRBJ1-1, with D perhaps matching TRBD1 (5 bases). From germline, CDR1 is DFQATT and CDR2 SNEGSKA (reference sequence). V was shortened by 7 bases and J by 0 bases, with 9 bases between the two germline ends. This CDR3 has 12 residues. This chain's CDR3 is CSVSGMNTEAFF. Incomplete CDR3 DNA: TGCAGTGTATCAGGGATGAACACTGAA.

On this clone: The CDR3 goes on 3 residues after the read ends, and that part is filled in from the germline J gene. The chain has TRBV29-1 and TRBJ2-7, with 11 bases fitting TRBD1. Germline V lookup: CDR1 SQVTM, CDR2 ANQGSEA. V lost 0 bases and J lost 4; bases outside the gene matches: 5. The CDR3 extends over 15 amino acids. The CDR3 here is CSVEDPGQGGYEQYF. The sequenced CDR3 bases are TGCAGCGTTGAAGACCCGGGACAGGGGGGTTACGAG.

Note on this clone: Read sequence stops 3 residues before the CDR3 end, and the germline J gene provides the missing end. The J gene is TRBJ2-7, the V gene TRBV19, with 7 bases lining up with TRBD1. Trimming cost V 6 bases and J 3 bases; bases outside gene matches: 5. The CDR3 is 13 residues long. CDR1 is LNHDA, CDR2 SQIVND, per germline (reference sequence). The sequenced CDR3 bases are TGTGCCAGTAGCACCGGGACAGACTACGAG. As protein: CASSTGTDYE. The whole CDR3 region reads CASSTGTDYEQYF.

About this clone: The read is 3 residues too short to cover the CDR3 end, so that end is filled in from the germline J gene. V usage is TRBV2 and J usage is TRBJ1-4, with D maybe TRBD1 (5 bases). Germline values: CDR1 SNHLY, CDR2 FYNNEI. This CDR3 is built from 14 residues. With 8 bases removed from V and 8 bases from J, the gap between germline ends came to 18 bases. The CDR3: CASVHRKVGEKLFF. The CDR3 bases that were read are TGTGCCAGCGTCCACAGGAAGGTTGGCGAAAAA. The full variable domain, rest sourced from reference TRBV2 and TRBJ1-4, is EPEVTQTPSHQVTQMGQEVILRCVPISNHLYFYWYRQILGQKVEFLVSFYNNEISEKSEIFDDQFSVERPDGSNFTLKIRSTKLEDSAMYFCASVHRKVGEKLFFGSGTQLSVL.

Turning to this clone: The CDR3 end lies 3 residues beyond the end of the read and is filled in from the germline J gene. The chain carries TRBV19 and TRBJ1-1, with a possible D match to TRBD1 (6 bases). V dropped 6 bases and J dropped 5 bases, with 10 bases sitting between them. CDR3 length: 12 residues. Germline lookup yields CDR1 LNHDA and CDR2 SQIVND (reference sequence). The covered CDR3 bases are TGTGCCAGTAGACAGGGTGGTACTGAA. Its translation is CASRQGGTE. The entire CDR3 is CASRQGGTEAFF.

Points on this clone: The sequenced fragment ends 3 residues before the CDR3 boundary, so the rest is inferred from the germline J gene. This chain joins TRBV29-1 and TRBJ1-1; D perhaps matches TRBD1 (5 bases). Germline V lookup: CDR1 SQVTM, CDR2 ANQGSEA. The V end lost 5 bases, the J end lost 4 bases, and 11 bases lay between the germline ends. The CDR3 sequence is 12 residues long. CDR3 DNA (partial): TGCAGCGTTCCTACGGGGGTCACTGAA. It yields the protein CSVPTGVTE. The CDR3 in full is CSVPTGVTEAFF.

On this clone: Read data end 3 residues before the CDR3 end; the end is taken from the germline J gene. The V call is TRBV19, the J call TRBJ2-2, with D perhaps TRBD1 (6 bases). Trimming removed 4 bases from V and 6 bases from J, with 15 bases in between. The CDR3 totals 15 residues. CDR1 is LNHDA and CDR2 is SQIVND in the germline V gene (reference sequence). CDR3 DNA (partial): TGTGCCAGTAGTAACGTCAGGGGTGGAGCCGGGGAG. It is translated as CASSNVRGGAGE. The whole CDR3 protein is CASSNVRGGAGELFF. Together with reference TRBV19 and TRBJ2-2, the CDR3 gives the full variable domain: DGGITQSPKYLFRKEGQNVTLSCEQNLNHDAMYWYRQDPGQGLRLIYYSQIVNDFQKGDIAEGYSVSREKKESFPLTVTSAQKNPTAFYLCASSNVRGGAGELFFGEGSRLTVL.

Regarding this clone: The read ends 3 residues shy of where the CDR3 ends; the end is completed using the germline J gene. This chain connects TRBV14 to TRBJ2-7; D is unresolved. CDR1 and CDR2 from the germline V gene are SGHDN and FVKESK. The CDR3 totals 14 residues. Trimming stripped 0 bases from V and 0 bases from J, with 6 bases between. CDR3 DNA (partial): TGTGCCAGCAGCCAAGAGGGCACCTCCTACGAG. Its protein is CASSQEGTSYE. In full, the CDR3 is CASSQEGTSYEQYF. The complete variable domain, with remaining parts taken from reference TRBV14 and TRBJ2-7, reads EAGVTQFPSHSVIEKGQTVTLRCDPISGHDNLYWYRRVMGKEIKFLLHFVKESKQDESGMPNNRFLAERTGGTYSTLKVQPAELEDSGVYFCASSQEGTSYEQYFGPGTRLTVT.

Comments on this clone: The missing CDR3 end, 3 residues past where the read stops, is filled in from the germline J gene. The J gene is TRBJ2-5, the V gene TRBV7-6; weak D call: TRBD2 (5 bases). Germline lookup yields CDR1 SGHVS and CDR2 FNYEAQ. The CDR3 totals 17 residues. The V end was cut by 5 bases, the J end by 1 base, with 20 bases between. The CDR3 sequence is CASSPPGYGGPQETQYF. CDR3 DNA (partial): TGTGCCAGCAGCCCCCCGGGGTACGGCGGCCCCCAAGAGACC.

As concerns this clone: Read sequence stops 3 residues before the CDR3 end, and the germline J gene provides the missing end. The V call is TRBV7-8, the J call TRBJ1-4, with unresolved D. The CDR3 runs to 14 residues. Germline assignment: CDR1 SGHVS and CDR2 FQNEAQ. The CDR3 spells CASSLGPGLAGLFF. The sequenced CDR3 bases are TGTGCCAGCAGCTTAGGACCCGGACTAGCGGGA. The whole variable domain, remainder taken from reference TRBV7-8 and TRBJ1-4, is GAGVSQSPRYKVAKRGQDVALRCDPISGHVSLFWYQQALGQGPEFLTYFQNEAQLDKSGLPSDRFFAERPEGSVSTLKIQRTQQEDSAVYLCASSLGPGLAGLFFGSGTQLSVL.

On this clone itself: The read falls 3 residues short of the CDR3 end, and the missing part is taken from the germline J gene. The V gene is TRBV19, the J gene TRBJ2-3; possible D gene TRBD2, 5 bases. Looked up from germline, CDR1 is LNHDA and CDR2 is SQIVND (reference sequence). V was trimmed by 6 bases and J by 1 base, leaving 11 bases between them. CDR3 length: 14 residues. The CDR3 here is CASSETTRTDTQYF. CDR3 DNA (partial): TGTGCCAGTAGCGAGACTACTCGCACAGATACG.

A note on this clone: Read sequence stops 3 residues before the CDR3 end, and the germline J gene provides the missing end. The rearrangement uses TRBV5-5 and TRBJ2-5; 10 bases map to TRBD2. This CDR3 is built from 15 residues. With 4 bases clipped from V and 5 bases from J, the junction kept 8 bases outside the gene matches. Germline-derived CDR1 and CDR2 are SGHKS and YYEKEE (reference sequence). The part of the CDR3 DNA that was read is TGTGCCAGCAGCCAGCGGGGGGGCCCGTGGGAGACC. Encoded protein: CASSQRGGPWET. The full CDR3 sequence reads CASSQRGGPWETQYF.

Of note for this clone: The CDR3 end lies 3 residues beyond the end of the read and is filled in from the germline J gene. V and J are TRBV2 and TRBJ2-1, with D possibly matching TRBD2 (5 bases). The germline V gene has CDR1 SNHLY and CDR2 FYNNEI. The germline V and J ends were trimmed by 6 bases and 9 bases, with 15 bases remaining between them. The CDR3 length is 13 residues. The CDR3 is CASSEGPNIEQFF. The part of the CDR3 DNA that was read is TGTGCCAGCAGCGAGGGCCCTAATATTGAG.

As regards this clone: The read finishes 3 residues shy of the CDR3 end, and the germline J gene is used to complete it. V is TRBV19 and J is TRBJ2-2; 8 bases are a match to TRBD2. After removal of 5 bases from V and 4 bases from J, the junction contained 3 bases not matched to a gene. Germline assignment: CDR1 LNHDA and CDR2 SQIVND (reference sequence). This CDR3 comprises 14 residues. CDR3 sequence: CASSWTSFTGELFF. Incomplete CDR3 DNA: TGTGCCAGTAGTTGGACTAGCTTCACCGGGGAG. The full variable domain, rest sourced from reference TRBV19 and TRBJ2-2, is DGGITQSPKYLFRKEGQNVTLSCEQNLNHDAMYWYRQDPGQGLRLIYYSQIVNDFQKGDIAEGYSVSREKKESFPLTVTSAQKNPTAFYLCASSWTSFTGELFFGEGSRLTVL.